The sequence of this T cell receptor beta chain was determined in a study of blood T cell repertoires in COVID-19. About the study: Specimens from acute and convalescent COVID-19 originated in the United States, Italy and Spain. The analysed material was cDNA or gDNA that came from T cells, B-cell-depleted T cells, or PBMCs.

The V gene end was trimmed by 0 bases and the J gene end by 3 bases; junction bases not matched to a gene: 6. The CDR3 is made up of 16 amino acids. Germline CDR1 and CDR2: SGHNT and YYREEE (reference sequence). Original data processing: Estimated nucleated cell counts came from reference gene primer amplification. TCRdb's copy holds only in-frame clones and misses some; the assay was immunoSEQ multiplex PCR. V and J calls and clone size are as listed in that table; D and trimming were resolved from the DNA. Here the sample spans 270,000 or so clones, roughly 91% being singletons. This sequence was found in a man aged 40-55 years with acute or convalescent COVID-19. This chain joins TRBV5-4 and TRBJ2-3; 8 positions match TRBD1. Sample: peripheral blood. The CDR3 DNA reads TGTGCCAGCAGCTTGGTGACAGGGGTCGCGACAGATACGCAGTATTTT. This codes for CASSLVTGVATDTQYF.